A single sample gave rise to the 4 T cell receptor beta chains below, sequenced in a study of persistence of HIV-infected CD4 T cells. Sequencing used immunoSEQ version 4 in survey mode. The data were produced by immunoSEQ multiplex PCR, yet TCRdb's version contains in-frame clones alone and is incomplete. Of around 48,000 clones detected, 75% to 85% appear once; the ten largest clones hold 2.5% to 3.5%. Lysates of CMV-infected fibroblasts at around 10 ug/mL stimulated these cells. CD40L-negative CD69-negative CD45RO-high memory CD4+ T cells were sorted as populations depleted of antigen-responding cells. The antigens of these receptors remain unknown. The sequencing here drew on CD4+ T cells sorted from PBMCs after roughly 18-hour stimulation, taken from a patient who received antiretroviral therapy. All receptors derive from an adult man with HIV who was CMV-seropositive.

The chain combines TRBV19 with TRBJ1-5, with D perhaps matching TRBD1 (5 bases). The CDR3 consists of 16 residues. Per the germline V gene, CDR1 is LNHDA and CDR2 is SQIVND (reference sequence). Trimming took off 2 bases at V and 7 bases at J, with 18 bases between the two ends. The CDR3 spells CASSISRERIGQPQHF. The CDR3 nucleotides read TGTGCCAGTAGTATAAGCAGGGAAAGAATCGGACAGCCCCAGCATTTT.

This clone has just one count. The chain carries TRBV30 and TRBJ2-1; D remains ambiguous. V lost 7 bases and J lost 7, with 11 bases in between. Germline assignment: CDR1 GTSNPN and CDR2 SVGIG (reference sequence). The CDR3 spans 11 residues. CDR3 in amino acids: CAYSPANEQFF. As DNA, the CDR3 is TGTGCCTACTCGCCAGCGAATGAGCAGTTCTTC.

The chain links TRBV7-9 to TRBJ1-3; 11 nucleotides agree with TRBD1. V dropped 5 bases and J dropped 4; count of bases not matched to a gene: 13. Germline V CDR1 and CDR2: SEHNR, FQNEAQ (reference sequence). The CDR3 sequence is 18 residues long. CDR3 amino acids: CASSRRGQGAPIGNTIYF. CDR3 nucleotides: TGTGCCAGCAGCCGCCGTGGACAGGGGGCCCCCATCGGAAACACCATATATTTT.

The rearrangement links TRBV4-1 to TRBJ1-3; D ambiguous. Germline V gene sequence: CDR1 MGHRA, CDR2 YSYEKL. CDR3 size: 14 residues. V shed 4 bases and J shed 0 bases, with 7 bases lying between them. The CDR3 loop is CASSLQSSGNTIYF. In nucleotides, the CDR3 is TGCGCCAGCAGCCTACAGAGCTCTGGAAACACCATATATTTT.